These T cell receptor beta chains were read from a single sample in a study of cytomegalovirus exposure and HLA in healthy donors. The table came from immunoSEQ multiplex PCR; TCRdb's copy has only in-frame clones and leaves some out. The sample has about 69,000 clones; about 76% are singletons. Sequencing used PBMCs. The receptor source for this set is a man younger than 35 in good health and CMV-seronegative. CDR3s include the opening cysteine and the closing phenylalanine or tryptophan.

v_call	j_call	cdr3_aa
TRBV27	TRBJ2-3	CASSLLPLQASTDTQYF
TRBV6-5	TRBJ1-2	CASSYSRGQGRGGYTF
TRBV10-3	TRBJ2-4	CATRGEDIQYF
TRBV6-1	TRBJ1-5	CASRDTNQPQHF
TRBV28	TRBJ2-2	CASSLGPPHTGELFF
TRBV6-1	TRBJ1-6	CASRDSGGYSPLHF
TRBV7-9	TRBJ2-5	CASSLGAGTETQYF
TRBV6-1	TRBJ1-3	CASKDYSGNTIYF
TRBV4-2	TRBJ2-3	CASSQEGTSGGQGTQYF
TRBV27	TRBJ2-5	CASSSLGTSVEKTQYF
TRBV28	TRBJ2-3	CASSPQGSHTDTQYF
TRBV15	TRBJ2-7	CATSRESTQTYEQYF
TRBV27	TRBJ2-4	CASSLKWTYLAKNIQYF
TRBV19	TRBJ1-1	CASRSSLPRGTEAFF
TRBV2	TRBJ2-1	CASSEDETGVSYNEQFF
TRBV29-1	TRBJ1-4	CSASWGASEKLFF
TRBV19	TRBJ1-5	CASRLRGHSNQPQHF
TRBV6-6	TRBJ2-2	CASRGQVNTGELFF
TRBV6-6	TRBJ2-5	CASSYLDSQETQYF
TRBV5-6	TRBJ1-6	CASSPVTGREGNSPLHF
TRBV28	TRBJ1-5	CASTSTGNEPQHF
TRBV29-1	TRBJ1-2	CSVEPGQGVYGYTF
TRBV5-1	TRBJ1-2	CASSAGQGGYGYTF
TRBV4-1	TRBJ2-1	CASSLQWAAGGNNEQFF
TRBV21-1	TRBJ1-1	CASSKGEQGAPDTEAFF
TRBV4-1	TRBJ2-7	CASSPRDRGSYEQYF
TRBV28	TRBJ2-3	CASSFTGQGSDTQYF
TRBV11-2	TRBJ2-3	CASSVNRVTQYF
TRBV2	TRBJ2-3	CASSEAGATDTQYF
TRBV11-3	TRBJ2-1	CASSLDGKRGGNNEQFF
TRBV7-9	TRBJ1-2	CASSLEAQAYGYTF
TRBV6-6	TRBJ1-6	CASIPRDRPPNSPLHF
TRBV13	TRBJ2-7	CASTSRGGNSYEQYF
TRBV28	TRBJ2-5	CASSLPTGAQETQYF
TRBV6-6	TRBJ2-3	CASSLRPLGADTQYF
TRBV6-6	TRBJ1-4	CASSRDYNEKLFF
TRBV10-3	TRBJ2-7	CAISVQESSYEQYF
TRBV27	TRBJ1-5	CASSSQGSNQPQHF
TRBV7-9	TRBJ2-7	CASSARDRGDEQYF
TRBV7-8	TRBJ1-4	CASSSIQLRSIREKLFF
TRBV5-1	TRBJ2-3	CASQKGQGVTDTQYF
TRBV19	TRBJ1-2	CASSLTGGNYGYTF
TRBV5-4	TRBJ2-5	CASSSLLAGQETQYF
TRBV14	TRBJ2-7	CASSQSPGYEQYF
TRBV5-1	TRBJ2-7	CASSSTGYHEQYF
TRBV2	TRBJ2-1	CASSLSGAGYNEQFF
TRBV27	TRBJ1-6	CASSLGQGGNSPLHF
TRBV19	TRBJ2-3	CASSMHRDRGSDTQYF
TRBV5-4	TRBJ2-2	CASSPTGNTGELFF
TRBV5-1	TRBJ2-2	CASSLGTGQGVNTGELFF
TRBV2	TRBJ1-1	CASRARTGTNTEAFF
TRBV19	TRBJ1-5	CASSFRDREPNQPQHF
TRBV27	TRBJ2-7	CASHGLDLPYEQYF